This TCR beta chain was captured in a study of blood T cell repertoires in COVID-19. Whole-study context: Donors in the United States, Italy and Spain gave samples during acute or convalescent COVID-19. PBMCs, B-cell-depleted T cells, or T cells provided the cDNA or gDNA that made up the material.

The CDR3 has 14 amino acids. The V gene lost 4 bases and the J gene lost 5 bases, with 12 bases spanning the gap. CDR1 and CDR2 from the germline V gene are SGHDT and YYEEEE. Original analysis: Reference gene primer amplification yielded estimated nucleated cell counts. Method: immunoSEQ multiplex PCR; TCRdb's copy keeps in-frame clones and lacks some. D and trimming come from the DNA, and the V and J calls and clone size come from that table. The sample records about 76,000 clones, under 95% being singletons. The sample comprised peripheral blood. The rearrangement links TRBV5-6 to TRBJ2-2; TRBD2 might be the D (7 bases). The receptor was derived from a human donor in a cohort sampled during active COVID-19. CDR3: CASSRGGPTGELFF. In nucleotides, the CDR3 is TGTGCCAGCAGCAGGGGGGGGCCGACCGGGGAGCTGTTTTTT.